This TCR beta chain stems from a study of beta chain features in type 1 diabetes. Purities over 98% were achieved in all sorted populations. Study-level results: Shorter templates might be favored by PCR, and equally so in patients and in controls. Within the patient group, naive, central memory and Treg TCRB repertoires appeared more similar to each other than within healthy donors.

Reverse transcription of all isolated RNA meant that expressed TCRB transcripts were sequenced. Method: immunoSEQ multiplex PCR; TCRdb's copy keeps in-frame clones and lacks some. Seen here are 450,000 or so clones, 11% observed once, and the top ten hold 0.04% to 0.05%. Only a few counts were recorded for this clone. Its target is unknown. Germline CDR1 GTSNPN, CDR2 SVGIG (reference sequence). Trimming at V came to 0 bases and at J to 5 bases, leaving 2 bases not matched to a gene. The CDR3 runs to 14 residues. The chain recombines TRBV30 with TRBJ2-5; 11 positions agree with TRBD1. Sequenced sample: naive CD4+ T cells from blood. This sequence originates from a woman in her late teens or twenties in good health. CDR3 coding DNA: TGTGCCTGGAGTGTGGGACAGGGGGTTGAGACCCAGTACTTC. It codes for CAWSVGQGVETQYF.